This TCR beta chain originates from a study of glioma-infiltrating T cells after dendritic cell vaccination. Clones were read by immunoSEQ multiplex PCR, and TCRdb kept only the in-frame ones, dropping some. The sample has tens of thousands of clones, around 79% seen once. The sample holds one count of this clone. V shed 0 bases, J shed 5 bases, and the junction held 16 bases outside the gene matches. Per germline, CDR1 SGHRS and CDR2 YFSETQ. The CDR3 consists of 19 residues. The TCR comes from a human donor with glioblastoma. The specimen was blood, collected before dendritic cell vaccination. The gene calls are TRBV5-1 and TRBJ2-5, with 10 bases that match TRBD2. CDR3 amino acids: CASSLGASGGDDGGETQYF. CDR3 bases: TGCGCCAGCAGCTTGGGGGCTAGCGGGGGTGACGATGGGGGTGAGACCCAGTACTTC.